This T cell receptor beta chain was identified during a study of shared clonotypes between healthy human individuals. This clone was picked up one time. The method was immunoSEQ multiplex PCR; TCRdb's version includes in-frame clones alone and lacks a portion of them. The table has 1,400,000 or so clones, approximately 98.5% seen once. Germline V lookup: CDR1 MNHEY, CDR2 SVGAGI. Trimming removed 11 bases from V and 5 bases from J, with 12 bases in between. CDR3 length: 11 residues. Source material: naive CD4+ T cells sorted from blood. Subset defined: CD45RA+ positively selected. The chain has TRBV6-5 and TRBJ2-5; perhaps TRBD1 as D (5 bases). The receptor was isolated from a man under 40 in good health. The CDR3 loop is CAPQGMETQYF. For the CDR3, the DNA is TGTGCCCCGCAGGGAATGGAGACCCAGTACTTC.